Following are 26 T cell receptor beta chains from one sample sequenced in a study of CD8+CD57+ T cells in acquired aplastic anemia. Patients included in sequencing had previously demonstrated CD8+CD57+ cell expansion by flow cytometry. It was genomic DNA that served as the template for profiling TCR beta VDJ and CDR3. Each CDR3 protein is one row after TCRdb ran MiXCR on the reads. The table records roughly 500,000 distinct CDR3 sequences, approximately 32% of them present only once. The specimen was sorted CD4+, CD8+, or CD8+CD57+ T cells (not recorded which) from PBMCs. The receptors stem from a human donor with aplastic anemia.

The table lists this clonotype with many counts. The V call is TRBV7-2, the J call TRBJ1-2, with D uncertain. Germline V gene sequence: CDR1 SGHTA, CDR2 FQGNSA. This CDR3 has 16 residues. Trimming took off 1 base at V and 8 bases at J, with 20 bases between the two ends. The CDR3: CASSLDSGRRYWGYTF. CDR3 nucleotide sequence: TGTGCCAGCAGCTTAGACAGCGGCAGGCGCTATTGGGGCTACACCTTC. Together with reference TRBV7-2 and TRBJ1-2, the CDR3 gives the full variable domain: GAGVSQSPSNKVTEKGKDVELRCDPISGHTALYWYRQSLGQGLEFLIYFQGNSAPDKSGLPSDRFSAERTGGSVSTLTIQRTQQEDSAVYLCASSLDSGRRYWGYTFGSGTRLTVV.

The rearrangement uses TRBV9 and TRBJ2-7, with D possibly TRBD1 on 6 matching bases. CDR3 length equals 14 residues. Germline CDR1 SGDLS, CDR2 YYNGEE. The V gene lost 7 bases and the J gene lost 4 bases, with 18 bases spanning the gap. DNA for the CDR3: TGTGCCAGCTCACCGGATACCAGGGGATACGAGCAGTACTTC. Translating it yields CASSPDTRGYEQYF.

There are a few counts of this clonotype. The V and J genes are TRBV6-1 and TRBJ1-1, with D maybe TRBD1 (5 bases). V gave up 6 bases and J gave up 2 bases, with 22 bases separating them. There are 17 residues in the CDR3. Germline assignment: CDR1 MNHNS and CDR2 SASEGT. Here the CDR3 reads CASRVVRFDSVNTEAFF. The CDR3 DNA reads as TGTGCCAGCAGAGTGGTCCGGTTTGACAGCGTAAACACTGAAGCTTTCTTT.

The CDR3 DNA reads TGTGCCAGCGGAACCTTCTTCCCCCAGTACTTC. Translation: CASGTFFPQYF. This sequence joins TRBV6-2 or TRBV6-3 and TRBJ2-5; D unresolved. Germline V gene lookup returns CDR1 MNHEY and CDR2 SVGEGT. The V end lost 8 bases, the J end lost 9 bases, and 13 bases lay between the germline ends. The CDR3 runs 11 residues.

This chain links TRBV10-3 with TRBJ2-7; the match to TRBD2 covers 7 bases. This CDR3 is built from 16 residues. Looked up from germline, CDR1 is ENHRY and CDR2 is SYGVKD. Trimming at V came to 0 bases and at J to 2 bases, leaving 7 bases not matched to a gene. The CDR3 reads CAISESFGRVTYEQYF. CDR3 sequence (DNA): TGTGCCATCAGTGAGTCGTTTGGGAGGGTTACCTACGAGCAGTACTTC.

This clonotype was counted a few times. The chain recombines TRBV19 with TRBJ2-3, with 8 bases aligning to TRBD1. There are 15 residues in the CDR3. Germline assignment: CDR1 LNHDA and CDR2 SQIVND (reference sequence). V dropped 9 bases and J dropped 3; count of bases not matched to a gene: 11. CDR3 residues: CASTSRQGLTDTQYF. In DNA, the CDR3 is TGTGCCAGCACGTCGAGACAGGGGTTAACAGATACGCAGTATTTT.

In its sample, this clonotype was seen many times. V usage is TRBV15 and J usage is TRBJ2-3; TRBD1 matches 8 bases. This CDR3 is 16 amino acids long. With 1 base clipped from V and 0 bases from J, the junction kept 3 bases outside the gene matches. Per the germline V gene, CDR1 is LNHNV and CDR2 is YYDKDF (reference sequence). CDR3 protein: CATSRADRESTDTQYF. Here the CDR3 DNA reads TGTGCCACCAGCAGAGCGGACAGGGAAAGCACAGATACGCAGTATTTT.

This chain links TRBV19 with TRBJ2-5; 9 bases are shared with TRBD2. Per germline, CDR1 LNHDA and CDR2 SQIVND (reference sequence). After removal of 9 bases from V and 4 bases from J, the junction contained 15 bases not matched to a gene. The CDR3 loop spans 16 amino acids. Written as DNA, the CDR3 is TGTGCCAGCAGCCAAGGTAGCGGGAGATCCGTAGAGACCCAGTACTTC. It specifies CASSQGSGRSVETQYF. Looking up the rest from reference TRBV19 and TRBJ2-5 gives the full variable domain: DGGITQSPKYLFRKEGQNVTLSCEQNLNHDAMYWYRQDPGQGLRLIYYSQIVNDFQKGDIAEGYSVSREKKESFPLTVTSAQKNPTAFYLCASSQGSGRSVETQYFGPGTRLLVL.

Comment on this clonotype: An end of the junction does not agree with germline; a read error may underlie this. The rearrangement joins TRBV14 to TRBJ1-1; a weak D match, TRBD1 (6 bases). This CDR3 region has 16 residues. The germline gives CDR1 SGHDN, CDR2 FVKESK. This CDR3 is CASSQDLAGILGGLDF. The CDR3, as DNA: TGTGCCAGCAGCCAAGATCTGGCGGGGATCTTAGGGGGGCTGGACTTT.

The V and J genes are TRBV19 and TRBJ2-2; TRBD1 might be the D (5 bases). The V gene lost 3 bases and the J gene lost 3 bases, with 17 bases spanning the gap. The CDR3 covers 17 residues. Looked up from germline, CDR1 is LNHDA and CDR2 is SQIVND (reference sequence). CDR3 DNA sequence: TGTGCCAGTAGTATTTTAGTGTCGCAGGGCTACACCGGGGAGCTGTTTTTT. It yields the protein CASSILVSQGYTGELFF.

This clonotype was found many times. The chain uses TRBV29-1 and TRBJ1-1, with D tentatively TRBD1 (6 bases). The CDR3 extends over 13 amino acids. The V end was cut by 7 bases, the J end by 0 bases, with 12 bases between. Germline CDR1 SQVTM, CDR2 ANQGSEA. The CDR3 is CSAGDIVNTEAFF. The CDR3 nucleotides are TGCAGCGCGGGGGACATCGTGAACACTGAAGCTTTCTTT.

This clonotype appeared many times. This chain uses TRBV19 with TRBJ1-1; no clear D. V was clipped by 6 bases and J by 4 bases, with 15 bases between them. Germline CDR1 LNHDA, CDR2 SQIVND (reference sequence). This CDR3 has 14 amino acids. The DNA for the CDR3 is TGTGCCAGTAGCCTATTAGGACCGGGCACTGAAGCTTTCTTT. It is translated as CASSLLGPGTEAFF.

This CDR3 reads CATSFEGAHEQYF. CDR3 sequence (DNA): TGTGCCACCAGTTTCGAGGGTGCCCACGAGCAGTACTTC. This chain connects TRBV24-1 to TRBJ2-7, with D maybe TRBD2 (5 bases). The ends were cut back, 6 bases at V and 5 bases at J, with 13 bases in the middle. Germline lookup yields CDR1 KGHDR and CDR2 SFDVKD. The CDR3 extends over 13 amino acids.

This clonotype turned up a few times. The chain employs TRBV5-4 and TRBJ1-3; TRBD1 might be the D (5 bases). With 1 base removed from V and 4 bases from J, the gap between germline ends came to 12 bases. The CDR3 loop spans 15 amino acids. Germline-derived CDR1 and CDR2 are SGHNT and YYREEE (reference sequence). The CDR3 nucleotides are TGTGCCAGCAGCTTGAACCGGGGCTCCGGAAACACCATATATTTT. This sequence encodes CASSLNRGSGNTIYF.

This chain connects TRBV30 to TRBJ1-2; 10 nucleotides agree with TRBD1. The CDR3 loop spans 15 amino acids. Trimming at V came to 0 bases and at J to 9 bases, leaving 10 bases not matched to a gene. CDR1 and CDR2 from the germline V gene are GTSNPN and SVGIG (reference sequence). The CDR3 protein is CAWSVSTGGETSYTF. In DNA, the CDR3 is TGTGCCTGGAGTGTTTCGACAGGGGGCGAGACTAGCTACACCTTC.

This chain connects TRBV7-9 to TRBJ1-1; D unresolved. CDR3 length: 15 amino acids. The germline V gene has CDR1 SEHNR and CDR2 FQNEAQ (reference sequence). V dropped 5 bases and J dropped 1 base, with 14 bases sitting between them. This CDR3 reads CASSPLGLTNTEAFF. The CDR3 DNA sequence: TGTGCCAGCAGCCCCCTCGGACTTACGAACACTGAAGCTTTCTTT. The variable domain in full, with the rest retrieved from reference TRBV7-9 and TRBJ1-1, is DTGVSQNPRHKITKRGQNVTFRCDPISEHNRLYWYRQTLGQGPEFLTYFQNEAQLEKSRLLSDRFSAERPKGSFSTLEIQRTEQGDSAMYLCASSPLGLTNTEAFFGQGTRLTVV.

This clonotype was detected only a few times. The CDR3 reads CASSLKRDTGELFF. For the CDR3, the DNA is TGTGCCAGCAGCTTAAAGCGGGACACCGGGGAGCTGTTTTTT. The rearrangement joins TRBV7-3 to TRBJ2-2; possible D gene TRBD2, 6 bases. Germline-derived CDR1 and CDR2 are SGHTA and FQGTGA. Trimming removed 1 base at V and 3 bases at J, with 6 bases between. The CDR3 sequence is 14 residues long.

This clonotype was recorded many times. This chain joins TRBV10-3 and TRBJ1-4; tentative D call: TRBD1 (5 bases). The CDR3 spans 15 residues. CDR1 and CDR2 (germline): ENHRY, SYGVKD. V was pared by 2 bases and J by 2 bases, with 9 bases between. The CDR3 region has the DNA TGTGCCATCAGTGAGCAGGGAACGACTAATGAAAAACTGTTTTTT. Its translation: CAISEQGTTNEKLFF.

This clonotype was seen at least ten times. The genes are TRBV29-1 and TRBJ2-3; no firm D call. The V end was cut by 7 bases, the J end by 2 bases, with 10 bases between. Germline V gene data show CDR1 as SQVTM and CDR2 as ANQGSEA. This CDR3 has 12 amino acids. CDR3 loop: CSADPHTDTQYF. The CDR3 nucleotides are TGCAGCGCCGACCCCCACACAGATACGCAGTATTTT.

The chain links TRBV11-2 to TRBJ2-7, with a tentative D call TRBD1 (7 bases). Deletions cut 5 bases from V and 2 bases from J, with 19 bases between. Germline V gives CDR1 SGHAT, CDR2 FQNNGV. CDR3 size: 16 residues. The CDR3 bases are TGTGCCAGCAGCCCGCGCCCAGGGGGGTTGCCCTACGAGCAGTACTTC. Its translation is CASSPRPGGLPYEQYF.

The chain's CDR3 is CASSDGRGGGNTIYF. The DNA for the CDR3 is TGCGCCAGCAGTGATGGCAGGGGGGGTGGAAACACCATATATTTT. V and J are TRBV10-2 and TRBJ1-3; 7 bases are shared with TRBD1. The CDR3 runs 15 residues. Trimming removed 3 bases from V and 3 bases from J; junction bases left unmatched: 5. Germline V gives CDR1 WSHSY, CDR2 SAAADI.

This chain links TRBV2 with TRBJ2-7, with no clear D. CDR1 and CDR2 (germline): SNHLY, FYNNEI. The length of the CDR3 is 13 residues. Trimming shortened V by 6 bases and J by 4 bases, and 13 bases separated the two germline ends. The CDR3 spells CASRADGSYEQYF. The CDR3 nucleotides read TGTGCCAGCAGGGCGGACGGAAGTTACGAGCAGTACTTC.

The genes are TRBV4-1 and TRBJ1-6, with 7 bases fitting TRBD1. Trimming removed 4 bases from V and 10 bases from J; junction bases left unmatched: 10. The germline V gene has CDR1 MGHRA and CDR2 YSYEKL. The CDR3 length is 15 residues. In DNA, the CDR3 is TGCGCCAGCAGCCGAGGACAGGTTGGGAGCTCACCCCTCCACTTT. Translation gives CASSRGQVGSSPLHF.

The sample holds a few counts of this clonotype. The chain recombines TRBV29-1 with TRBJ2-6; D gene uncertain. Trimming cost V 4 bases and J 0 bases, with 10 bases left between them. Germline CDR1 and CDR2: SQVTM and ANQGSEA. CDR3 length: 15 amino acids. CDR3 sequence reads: CSVAASSSGANVLTF. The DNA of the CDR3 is TGCAGCGTTGCAGCTTCTAGCTCTGGGGCCAACGTCCTGACTTTC.

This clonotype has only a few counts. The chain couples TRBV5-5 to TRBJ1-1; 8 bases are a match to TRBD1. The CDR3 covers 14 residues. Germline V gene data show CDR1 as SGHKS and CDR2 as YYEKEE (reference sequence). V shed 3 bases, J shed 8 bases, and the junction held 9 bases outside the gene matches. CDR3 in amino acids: CASSWADRAEEAFF. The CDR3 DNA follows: TGTGCCAGCAGCTGGGCGGACAGGGCAGAAGAAGCTTTCTTT.

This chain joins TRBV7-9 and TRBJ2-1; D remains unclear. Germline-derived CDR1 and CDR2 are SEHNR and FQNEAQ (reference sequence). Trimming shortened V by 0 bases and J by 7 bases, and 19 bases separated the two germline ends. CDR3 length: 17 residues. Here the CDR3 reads CASSLAFGSMRPNEQFF. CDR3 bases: TGTGCCAGCAGCTTAGCGTTCGGGTCGATGCGCCCAAATGAGCAGTTCTTC.